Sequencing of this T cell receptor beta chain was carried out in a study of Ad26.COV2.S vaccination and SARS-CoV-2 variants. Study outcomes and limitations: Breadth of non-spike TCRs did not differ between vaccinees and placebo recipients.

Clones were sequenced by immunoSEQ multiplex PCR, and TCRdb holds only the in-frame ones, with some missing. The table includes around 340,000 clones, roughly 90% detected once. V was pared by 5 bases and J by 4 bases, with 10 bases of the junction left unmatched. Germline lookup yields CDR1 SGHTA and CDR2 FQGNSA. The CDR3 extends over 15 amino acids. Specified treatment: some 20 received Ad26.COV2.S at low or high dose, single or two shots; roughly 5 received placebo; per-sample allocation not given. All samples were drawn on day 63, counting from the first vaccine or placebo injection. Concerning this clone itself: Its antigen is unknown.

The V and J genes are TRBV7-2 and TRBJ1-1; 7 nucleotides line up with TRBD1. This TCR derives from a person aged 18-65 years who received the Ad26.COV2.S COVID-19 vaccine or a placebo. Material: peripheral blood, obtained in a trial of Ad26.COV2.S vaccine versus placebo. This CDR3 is CASSPTGRVSTEAFF. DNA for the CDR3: TGTGCCAGCAGCCCGACAGGGAGGGTGTCCACTGAAGCTTTCTTT.